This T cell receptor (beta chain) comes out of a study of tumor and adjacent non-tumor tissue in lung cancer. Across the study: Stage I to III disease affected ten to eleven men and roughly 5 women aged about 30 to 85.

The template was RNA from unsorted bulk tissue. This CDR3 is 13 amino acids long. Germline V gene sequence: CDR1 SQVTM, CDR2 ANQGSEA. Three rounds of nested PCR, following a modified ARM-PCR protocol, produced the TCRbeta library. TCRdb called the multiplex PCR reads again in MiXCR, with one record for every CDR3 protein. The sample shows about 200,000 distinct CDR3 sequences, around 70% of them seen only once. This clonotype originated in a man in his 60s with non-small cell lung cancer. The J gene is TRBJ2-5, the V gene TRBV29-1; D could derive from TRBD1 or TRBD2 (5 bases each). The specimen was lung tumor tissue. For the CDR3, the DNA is TGCACCATTGGATTGGTGGGGGAAGAGACCCAGTACTTC. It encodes CTIGLVGEETQYF.